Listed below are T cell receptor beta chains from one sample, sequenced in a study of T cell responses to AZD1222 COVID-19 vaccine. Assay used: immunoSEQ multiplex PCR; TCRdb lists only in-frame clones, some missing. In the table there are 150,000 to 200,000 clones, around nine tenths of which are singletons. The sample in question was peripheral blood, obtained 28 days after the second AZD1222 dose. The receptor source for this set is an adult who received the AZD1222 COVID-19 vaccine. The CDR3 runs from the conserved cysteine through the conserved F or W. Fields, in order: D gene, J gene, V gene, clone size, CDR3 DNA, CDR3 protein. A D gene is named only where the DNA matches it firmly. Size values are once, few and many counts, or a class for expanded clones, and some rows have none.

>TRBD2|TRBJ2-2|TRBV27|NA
TGTGCCAGCATCGAGCGGGGGGGCCTCACCGGGGAGCTGTTTTTT
CASIERGGLTGELFF
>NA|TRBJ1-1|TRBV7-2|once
TGTGCCAGCAGCTTGTTCCCCATGGGGGGGGGCACTGAAGCTTTCTTT
CASSLFPMGGGTEAFF
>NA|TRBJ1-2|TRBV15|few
TGTGCCACCAGCCGCGGGGGAGACTTTCGTACCACGAACTATGGCTACACCTTC
CATSRGGDFRTTNYGYTF
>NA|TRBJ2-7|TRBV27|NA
TGTGCCAGCAGTCTTGGGTCGGCCCCCTACGAGCAGTACTTC
CASSLGSAPYEQYF
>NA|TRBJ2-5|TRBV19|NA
TGTGCCAGTACCAGGAACCATAAGGAGACCCAGTACTTC
CASTRNHKETQYF
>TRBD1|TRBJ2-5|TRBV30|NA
TGTGCCTGGTCCGGGACAGGCCCAATCCTCCAAGAGACCCAGTACTTC
CAWSGTGPILQETQYF
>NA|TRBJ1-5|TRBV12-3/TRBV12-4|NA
TGTGCCAGCAGTTTAGTCGGGCAGCCCCAGCATTTT
CASSLVGQPQHF
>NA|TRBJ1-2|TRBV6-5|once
TGTGCCAGCAGTTGGCAGGGGAGCTACACCTTC
CASSWQGSYTF
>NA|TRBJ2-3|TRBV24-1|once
TGTGCCACCAGTGATCCGCTAGGAGGGGCAGATACGCAGTATTTT
CATSDPLGGADTQYF
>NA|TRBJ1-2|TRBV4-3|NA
TGCGCCAGCAGCCTCACCAGGGGCGATCGAGGTGGCTACACCTTC
CASSLTRGDRGGYTF
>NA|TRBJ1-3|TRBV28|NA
TGTGCCAGCAGTTCACCACAGTTAATCTCTGGAAACACCATATATTTT
CASSSPQLISGNTIYF
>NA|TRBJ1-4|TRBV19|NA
TGTGCCAGTAGGTCGGCACAGGCCACCTCTGAAAAACTGTTTTTT
CASRSAQATSEKLFF
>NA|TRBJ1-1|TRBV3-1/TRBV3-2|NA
TGTGCCAGCAGCCAGAGTTCAGAAGCTTTCTTT
CASSQSSEAFF
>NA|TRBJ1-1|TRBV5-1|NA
TGCGCCAGCAGCTTAGGGGGAGCGGGGGTCACCCTTGAAGCTTTCTTT
CASSLGGAGVTLEAFF
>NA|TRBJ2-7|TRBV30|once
TGTGCCTGGACAGTCCCCGTGCGGGGTCGGTCGTACGAGCAGTACTTC
CAWTVPVRGRSYEQYF
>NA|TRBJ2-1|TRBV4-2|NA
TGTGCCAGCAGCCAAGGTGGGGGCGGGGGATCTCAGAGTGAGCAGTTCTTC
CASSQGGGGGSQSEQFF
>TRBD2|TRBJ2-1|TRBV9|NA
TGTGCCAGAATCCTACTAGCGGGGCCATTGAATGAGCAGTTCTTC
CARILLAGPLNEQFF
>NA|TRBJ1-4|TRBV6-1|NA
TGTGCCAGCAGTGAACTTTGGGGGGGAGATGAAAAACTGTTTTTT
CASSELWGGDEKLFF
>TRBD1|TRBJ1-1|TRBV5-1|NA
TGCGCCAGCAGCTTACAGGGGGCGGGTGAAGCTTTCTTT
CASSLQGAGEAFF
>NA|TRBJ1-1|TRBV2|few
TGTGCCAGCAGTGTGGGGGGTCACGGGACACCGAACACTGAAGCTTTCTTT
CASSVGGHGTPNTEAFF